This passage covers 14 T cell receptor beta chains from one sample sequenced in a study of T-cell memory formation after mild COVID-19. TCRdb re-derived calls from the 5' RACE reads in MiXCR, one entry per CDR3 protein. The sample has about 540,000 distinct CDR3 sequences, about a fifth seen once; the top ten hold roughly an eighth. Sequencing was carried out using PBMCs or a T cell subset sorted from them (not recorded which). These receptor sequences come from an adult woman who had mild COVID-19 (a few samples of this study predate the infection). Cell type and time point are not known.

The chain employs TRBV7-9 and TRBJ1-4, with D possibly being TRBD1 (6 bases). Trimming left V 6 bases short and J 0 bases short, with 17 bases between. There are 17 residues in the CDR3. Germline lookup yields CDR1 SEHNR and CDR2 FQNEAQ (reference sequence). The CDR3 sequence: CASSFYSGVATNEKLFF. CDR3 in DNA: TGTGCCAGCAGTTTTTACTCAGGGGTCGCAACTAATGAAAAACTGTTTTTT.

Only a few counts were recorded for this clonotype. This rearrangement joins TRBV9 to TRBJ1-5; weak D call: TRBD1 (6 bases). The CDR3 length is 15 residues. Germline-derived CDR1 and CDR2 are SGDLS and YYNGEE. V was shortened by 3 bases and J by 1 base, with 11 bases between the two germline ends. CDR3 DNA sequence: TGTGCCAGCAGCGGCGGGACATCAAGCAATCAGCCCCAGCATTTT. The encoded protein is CASSGGTSSNQPQHF.

The sample holds a few counts of this clonotype. This chain uses TRBV12-3 or TRBV12-4 with TRBJ2-7; the D gene is possibly TRBD2 (5 bases). V was pared by 5 bases and J by 0 bases, with 8 bases between. This CDR3 is built from 13 residues. The CDR3 nucleotides are TGTGCCAGCAGTGGAGGCCCCTCCTACGAGCAGTACTTC. Its protein is CASSGGPSYEQYF.

The genes are TRBV4-2 and TRBJ2-7; 12 positions agree with TRBD1. After removal of 0 bases from V and 6 bases from J, the junction contained 9 bases not matched to a gene. Germline CDR1 reads LGHNA; CDR2 reads YNFKEQ. This CDR3 has 17 residues. The CDR3 region is CASSQDRSGTGGREQYF. The DNA of the CDR3 is TGTGCCAGCAGCCAAGATCGTTCCGGGACAGGGGGCCGCGAGCAGTACTTC.

The V gene is TRBV27, the J gene TRBJ2-3; the D gene is possibly TRBD2 (5 bases). Germline V gene sequence: CDR1 MNHEY, CDR2 SMNVEV (reference sequence). The V and J ends lost 1 base and 3 bases respectively, with 14 bases between them. This CDR3 contains 16 residues. As DNA, the CDR3 is TGTGCCAGCAGTTTATTCAGCGTTAGAGGGACAGATACGCAGTATTTT. It is translated as CASSLFSVRGTDTQYF.

This clonotype appeared a few times. The V call is TRBV7-9, the J call TRBJ2-7, with 9 bases lining up with TRBD1. J lost 0 bases, V lost 4 bases, and 4 bases had no gene match. The germline CDR1 and CDR2 sequences are SEHNR and FQNEAQ (reference sequence). The CDR3 contains 15 residues. DNA of the CDR3: TGTGCCAGCAGCTCCCGGGACAGGGACTCCTACGAGCAGTACTTC. It specifies CASSSRDRDSYEQYF.

The sample holds many counts of this clonotype. The chain combines TRBV5-1 with TRBJ2-3, with 7 bases matching TRBD1. The CDR3 is made up of 15 amino acids. Germline values: CDR1 SGHRS, CDR2 YFSETQ. Losses at the gene ends were 4 bases for V and 0 bases for J; bases not matched to a gene: 5. Written as DNA, the CDR3 is TGCGCCAGCAGCCCGGGACAGACTAGCACAGATACGCAGTATTTT. Translated, it gives CASSPGQTSTDTQYF.

This clonotype has just a few counts. V usage is TRBV24-1 and J usage is TRBJ2-5; maybe TRBD2 (6 bases). The CDR3 length is 13 residues. V was shortened by 9 bases and J by 3 bases, with 13 bases between the two germline ends. Germline CDR1 KGHDR, CDR2 SFDVKD. CDR3 amino acids: CATAAGREETQYF. As DNA, the CDR3 is TGTGCCACCGCGGCCGGGAGAGAAGAGACCCAGTACTTC.

V gene TRBV15 combines with J gene TRBJ1-4; D remains ambiguous. The CDR3 consists of 16 residues. Germline CDR1 and CDR2: LNHNV and YYDKDF (reference sequence). V gave up 0 bases and J gave up 12 bases, with 20 bases separating them. The CDR3 DNA follows: TGTGCCACCAGCAGAGACAAGGCGGTATCAGGAAAGGAACTGTTTTTT. Protein sequence: CATSRDKAVSGKELFF.

The chain couples TRBV23-1 to TRBJ2-7; 8 bases line up with TRBD2. TRBV23-1 counts as an open reading frame of uncertain function. The CDR3 runs to 15 residues. With V trimmed by 3 bases and J by 5 bases, 9 bases remained unmatched. CDR3 DNA: TGCGCCAGCAGTCAGAGTAGCGGGATGAGACACGAGCAGTACTTC. It translates to CASSQSSGMRHEQYF.

This clonotype was seen a handful of times. The genes are TRBV7-9 and TRBJ2-2; 9 nucleotides align to TRBD1. Germline CDR1 SEHNR, CDR2 FQNEAQ (reference sequence). The CDR3 spans 17 residues. Trimming cost V 5 bases and J 5 bases; bases outside gene matches: 12. The CDR3 sequence: CASSPRDRAVRTGELFF. Written as DNA, the CDR3 is TGTGCCAGCAGCCCGCGGGACAGGGCGGTTCGGACCGGGGAGCTGTTTTTT.

This clonotype was seen a handful of times. This chain connects TRBV5-6 to TRBJ2-1; 15 nucleotides agree with TRBD2. The CDR3 spans 16 residues. J lost 8 bases, V lost 4 bases, and 7 bases had no gene match. Germline values: CDR1 SGHDT, CDR2 YYEEEE. The CDR3 loop is CASSPGLAGGGHEQFF. CDR3 sequence (DNA): TGTGCCAGCAGCCCGGGACTAGCGGGAGGAGGCCATGAGCAGTTCTTC.

A few counts support this clonotype. The chain links TRBV2 to TRBJ1-2, with TRBD1 as a possible D gene (5 bases). The CDR3 contains 13 residues. Germline CDR1 is SNHLY and CDR2 is FYNNEI. The V end lost 2 bases, the J end lost 6 bases, and 10 bases lay between the germline ends. The CDR3 region is CASSESAGNGYTF. The CDR3 DNA follows: TGTGCCAGCAGTGAATCGGCAGGGAATGGCTACACCTTC. Complete variable domain (other parts from reference TRBV2 and TRBJ1-2): EPEVTQTPSHQVTQMGQEVILRCVPISNHLYFYWYRQILGQKVEFLVSFYNNEISEKSEIFDDQFSVERPDGSNFTLKIRSTKLEDSAMYFCASSESAGNGYTFGSGTRLTVV.

CDR3 loop: CAWSGAQGTEAFF. The CDR3 DNA reads as TGTGCCTGGAGTGGGGCACAGGGCACTGAAGCTTTCTTT. V and J are TRBV30 and TRBJ1-1; perhaps TRBD1 as D (6 bases). CDR3 length: 13 amino acids. Germline loops: CDR1 GTSNPN, CDR2 SVGIG (reference sequence). Trimming removed 1 base at V and 4 bases at J, with 10 bases between.